Presented here are 18 T cell receptor beta chains from one specimen sequenced in a study of neurological immune-mediated disorders. TCRdb ran MiXCR on the 5' RACE reads and lists one entry per CDR3 protein. Counted here are under 65,000 distinct CDR3 sequences, 24% occurring once; the ten biggest clones make up 3.5% to 5.5%. Time point of the sample: technical triplicate 2. The source material was PBMCs. These receptors came from a man aged 55 to 70 with HTLV-1-associated myelopathy (HAM/TSP).

This clonotype was counted at least ten times. CDR3 region: CAIRESGANEQFF. DNA for the CDR3: TGTGCCATTCGGGAAAGCGGGGCCAATGAGCAGTTCTTC. The chain couples TRBV10-3 to TRBJ2-1; 7 bases match TRBD2. In germline, CDR1 is ENHRY, CDR2 SYGVKD. CDR3 length: 13 residues. V lost 9 bases to trimming and J lost 6 bases; unmatched junction nucleotides: 8.

The sample holds many counts of this clonotype. The J gene is TRBJ2-7, the V gene TRBV5-1; the match to TRBD1 covers 9 bases. This CDR3 contains 15 residues. CDR1 and CDR2 from the germline V gene are SGHRS and YFSETQ. V lost 2 bases and J lost 2; bases outside the gene matches: 5. The CDR3 region is CASSFGTGKAYEQYF. The CDR3 DNA follows: TGCGCCAGCAGCTTCGGGACAGGGAAAGCCTACGAGCAGTACTTC.

This clonotype was recorded many times. The chain joins TRBV2 to TRBJ1-3; no clear D gene. The V and J ends lost 3 bases and 2 bases respectively, with 11 bases between them. CDR3 size: 15 residues. CDR1 and CDR2 (germline): SNHLY, FYNNEI. The CDR3 spells CASSDPNRAGNTIYF. The CDR3 nucleotides are TGTGCCAGCAGTGATCCGAACCGGGCTGGAAACACCATATATTTT.

This clonotype was recorded many times. This chain connects TRBV7-9 to TRBJ2-1; TRBD2 matches at 12 bases. Germline values: CDR1 SEHNR, CDR2 FQNEAQ (reference sequence). V was pared by 5 bases and J by 0 bases, with 11 bases of the junction left unmatched. The CDR3 covers 19 residues. CDR3 coding DNA: TGTGCCAGCAGCCAAACTAGCGGGAGGACTCCGAGCTCCTACAATGAGCAGTTCTTC. Its translation is CASSQTSGRTPSSYNEQFF.

The J gene is TRBJ1-5, the V gene TRBV20-1, with D possibly being TRBD1 (5 bases). The V end lost 5 bases, the J end lost 0 bases, and 8 bases lay between the germline ends. Germline V gene data show CDR1 as DFQATT and CDR2 as SNEGSKA (reference sequence). The CDR3 spans 13 residues. Here the CDR3 DNA reads TGCAGTGCTGGGGACTTTAGCAATCAGCCCCAGCATTTT. Its translation is CSAGDFSNQPQHF.

This clonotype was counted ten times or more. The chain couples TRBV5-5 to TRBJ2-2, with a weak D call TRBD1 (6 bases). Germline CDR1 and CDR2: SGHKS and YYEKEE (reference sequence). Trimming pared 4 bases from V and 6 bases from J, leaving 13 bases between. The CDR3 is 14 amino acids. As DNA, the CDR3 is TGTGCCAGCAGCCCCGACAGGTGGGCCGGGGAGCTGTTTTTT. It yields the protein CASSPDRWAGELFF.

The sample holds many counts of this clonotype. The rearrangement joins TRBV20-1 to TRBJ2-2; 12 nucleotides align to TRBD2. In germline, CDR1 is DFQATT, CDR2 SNEGSKA (reference sequence). There are 18 residues in the CDR3. V trimming: 1 base; J trimming: 4 bases; junction bases outside the gene matches: 10. CDR3 loop: CSARGLAGALGATGELFF. The CDR3 DNA sequence: TGCAGTGCTAGAGGACTAGCGGGAGCACTGGGGGCCACCGGGGAGCTGTTTTTT.

The chain carries TRBV6-1 and TRBJ2-1; D is unresolved. The germline V gene encodes CDR1 MNHNS and CDR2 SASEGT. Trimming stripped 5 bases from V and 9 bases from J, with 11 bases between. The CDR3 is 12 amino acids. CDR3 sequence (DNA): TGTGCCAGCAGTTCGCTTGGTGGTGAGCAGTTCTTC. Translation gives CASSSLGGEQFF.

This clonotype was picked up many times. This chain links TRBV7-2 with TRBJ1-1; D is ambiguous. The CDR3 has 13 residues. Trimming pared 5 bases from V and 2 bases from J, leaving 9 bases between. The V gene's germline CDR1 is SGHTA and CDR2 FQGNSA. As DNA, the CDR3 is TGTGCCAGCAGCCGCGGCAGAAACACTGAAGCTTTCTTT. This encodes CASSRGRNTEAFF. The whole variable domain, filled in from reference TRBV7-2 and TRBJ1-1, reads GAGVSQSPSNKVTEKGKDVELRCDPISGHTALYWYRQSLGQGLEFLIYFQGNSAPDKSGLPSDRFSAERTGGSVSTLTIQRTQQEDSAVYLCASSRGRNTEAFFGQGTRLTVV.

This clonotype was recorded many times. V usage is TRBV29-1 and J usage is TRBJ2-7, with 10 bases fitting TRBD2. CDR1 and CDR2 (germline): SQVTM, ANQGSEA. V lost 5 bases and J lost 4; bases outside the gene matches: 2. The length of the CDR3 is 12 residues. The CDR3 DNA reads TGCAGCGTTAGGACTAGCGGATACGAGCAGTACTTC. This translates into CSVRTSGYEQYF.

This clonotype was seen many times. The chain employs TRBV2 and TRBJ2-5, with a possible D match to TRBD1 (7 bases). V lost 5 bases to trimming and J lost 5 bases, with 15 bases between them. Germline assignment: CDR1 SNHLY and CDR2 FYNNEI. The CDR3 length is 14 residues. This CDR3 reads CASSPTGTAETQYF. CDR3 nucleotide sequence: TGTGCCAGCAGTCCGACAGGGACTGCGGAGACCCAGTACTTC.

This clonotype was picked up many times. V is TRBV25-1 and J is TRBJ2-7; weak D call: TRBD2 (5 bases). The CDR3 sequence is 11 residues long. Germline V lookup: CDR1 MGHDK, CDR2 SYGVNS. V was trimmed by 4 bases and J by 8 bases, leaving 9 bases between them. The CDR3 DNA sequence: TGTGCCAGCAGTGGGGGAGTAAAGCAGTACTTC. This gives the protein CASSGGVKQYF.

This clonotype was seen repeatedly, ten times or more. The rearrangement uses TRBV5-8 and TRBJ1-1, with 7 positions matching TRBD1. The V gene end was trimmed by 2 bases and the J gene end by 6 bases; junction bases not matched to a gene: 1. Germline lookup yields CDR1 SGHTS and CDR2 YDEGEE. The CDR3 sequence is 12 residues long. CDR3 residues: CASSFDRAEAFF. The CDR3 coding sequence is TGTGCCAGCAGCTTCGACAGGGCTGAAGCTTTCTTT.

This clonotype has ten or more counts. This rearrangement joins TRBV7-9 to TRBJ2-2; the match to TRBD1 covers 8 bases. CDR1 and CDR2 from the germline V gene are SEHNR and FQNEAQ (reference sequence). Unmatched junction bases numbered 5, after V lost 6 bases and J lost 2 bases. The CDR3 spans 15 residues. The CDR3 loop reads CASRPTGVNTGELFF. The CDR3 coding sequence is TGTGCCAGCAGGCCGACAGGGGTCAACACCGGGGAGCTGTTTTTT.

The gene calls are TRBV29-1 and TRBJ2-2; TRBD1 aligns across 9 bases. The length of the CDR3 is 14 residues. With V trimmed by 7 bases and J by 4 bases, 7 bases remained unmatched. The germline CDR1 and CDR2 sequences are SQVTM and ANQGSEA. The CDR3 loop is CSARDRDLTGELFF. CDR3 DNA: TGCAGCGCGCGGGACAGGGACCTCACCGGGGAGCTGTTTTTT.

Ten or more counts support this clonotype. The V and J genes are TRBV5-4 and TRBJ2-7; 12 positions match TRBD1. CDR3 size: 16 residues. Germline V lookup: CDR1 SGHNT, CDR2 YYREEE (reference sequence). The J segment lost 3 bases and the V segment lost 0 bases, leaving 4 bases of the junction unmatched. The CDR3 spells CASSLAGTGGFYEQYF. In nucleotides, the CDR3 is TGTGCCAGCAGCTTGGCCGGGACAGGGGGCTTCTACGAGCAGTACTTC.

This clonotype was seen ten or more times. The chain is built from TRBV11-2 and TRBJ2-2; no clear D gene. The CDR3 is 12 amino acids. Per the germline V gene, CDR1 is SGHAT and CDR2 is FQNNGV. Trimming removed 6 bases at V and 3 bases at J, with 5 bases between. In DNA form, the CDR3 reads TGTGCCAGCAGTCAACACACCGGGGAGCTGTTTTTT. It translates to CASSQHTGELFF.

This clonotype was detected once. The chain has TRBV24-1 and TRBJ2-2, with 8 bases that match TRBD2. Germline V gene data show CDR1 as KGHDR and CDR2 as SFDVKD. CDR3 length: 15 residues. J lost 1 base, V lost 5 bases, and 2 bases had no gene match. The CDR3 nucleotides are TGTGCCACCAGTGTCGCGGGAGGGAACACCGGGGAGCTGTTTTTT. Translating gives CATSVAGGNTGELFF.